This T cell receptor beta chain stems from a study of blood T cells in healthy people across ages. Using a J-beta primer mix together with a sample-barcoded 5' primer, a second PCR was run for about 7 to 12 cycles. TCRdb re-derived calls from the 5' RACE reads in MiXCR, one entry per CDR3 protein. Of about 640,000 distinct CDR3 sequences listed, 58% are singletons. Germline lookup yields CDR1 MDHEN and CDR2 SYDVKM. The CDR3 contains 20 residues. Trimming took 5 bases from V and 0 from J; bases not matched to a gene: 15. This chain links TRBV28 with TRBJ2-4; TRBD1 aligns across 11 bases. The source material was blood. The TCR was taken from a man aged 55 to 70 in good health. CDR3 sequence reads: CASSAQGSGTGGKAKNIQYF. Here the CDR3 DNA reads TGTGCCAGCAGTGCGCAGGGCTCCGGGACAGGGGGAAAAGCCAAAAACATTCAGTACTTC.